This passage covers 20 T cell receptor beta chains from one sample sequenced in a study of T cell clonality in common variable immunodeficiency. Here immunoSEQ multiplex PCR was the method, and the copy in TCRdb shows in-frame clones only, minus some. The repertoire consists of fewer than 75,000 clones, none detected only once. The material sequenced was peripheral blood mononuclear cells. The source is a person aged 18-70 years in good health.

In this sample, this clone turned up many times. The read is 3 residues too short to cover the CDR3 end, so that end is filled in from the germline J gene. This chain uses TRBV2 with TRBJ2-1; 10 nucleotides agree with TRBD2. V was clipped by 0 bases and J by 8 bases; unmatched bases: 4. The CDR3 loop spans 15 amino acids. In germline, CDR1 is SNHLY, CDR2 FYNNEI. The CDR3 region is CASSEAPSGRDEQFF. CDR3 DNA (partial): TGTGCCAGCAGTGAAGCGCCTAGCGGGAGAGATGAG.

This clone was detected many times. The read ends 3 residues early relative to the CDR3; the germline J gene fills the gap. The chain combines TRBV5-4 with TRBJ1-4; D call uncertain. Per germline, CDR1 SGHNT and CDR2 YYREEE (reference sequence). The CDR3 length is 11 residues. The V gene lost 2 bases and the J gene lost 8 bases, with 4 bases spanning the gap. CDR3 loop: CASSLGEKLFF. The CDR3 DNA, read in part, is TGTGCCAGCAGCTTAGGGGAAAAA.

This clone was seen repeatedly, ten times or more. The CDR3 end is not reached by the read, which stops 3 residues before it; the germline J gene fills it in. The chain carries TRBV6-1 and TRBJ2-3, with D possibly TRBD1 on 5 matching bases. The V end lost 2 bases, the J end lost 5 bases, and 11 bases lay between the germline ends. This CDR3 comprises 14 residues. Germline assignment: CDR1 MNHNS and CDR2 SASEGT. The covered CDR3 bases are TGTGCCAGCAGTGAATCAAGCAGGGAAGATACG. It yields the protein CASSESSREDT. The entire CDR3 protein reads CASSESSREDTQYF.

In its sample, this clone was seen many times. The read terminates 3 residues before the CDR3 end, so the remaining end is supplied by the germline J gene. This sequence joins TRBV4-1 and TRBJ2-7, with D tentatively TRBD1 (5 bases). This CDR3 comprises 14 residues. The V gene's germline CDR1 is MGHRA and CDR2 YSYEKL. Trimming stripped 4 bases from V and 5 bases from J, with 15 bases between. CDR3 DNA, as far as it was read: TGCGCCAGCAGCCCCCGGACAATCTTCAACGAG. This translates into CASSPRTIFNE. The whole CDR3 reads CASSPRTIFNEQYF.

This clone was picked up many times. The read terminates 3 residues before the CDR3 end, so the remaining end is supplied by the germline J gene. The chain carries TRBV15 and TRBJ1-5; D possibly corresponds to TRBD1 (6 bases). The CDR3 has 17 residues. V shed 0 bases and J shed 1 base, with 13 bases lying between them. CDR1 LNHNV and CDR2 YYDKDF come from the germline V gene (reference sequence). The part of the CDR3 DNA that was read is TGTGCCACCAGCAGAGAGAGGGCAGGGGTGAGCAATCAGCCC. Amino acid sequence: CATSRERAGVSNQP. The full CDR3 protein reads CATSRERAGVSNQPQHF. The entire variable domain, with the rest obtained from reference TRBV15 and TRBJ1-5, is as follows: DAMVIQNPRYQVTQFGKPVTLSCSQTLNHNVMYWYQQKSSQAPKLLFHYYDKDFNNEADTPDNFQSRRPNTSFCFLDIRSPGLGDTAMYLCATSRERAGVSNQPQHFGDGTRLSIL.

As regards this clone: The CDR3 extends 3 residues past the end of the read, so its final part is completed from the germline J gene. J is TRBJ2-7 and V is TRBV10-2; D call uncertain. V dropped 3 bases and J dropped 0 bases, with 12 bases sitting between them. This CDR3 has 15 amino acids. Germline CDR1 WSHSY, CDR2 SAAADI. Here the CDR3 reads CASSDRPFISYEQYF. CDR3 DNA, as far as it was read: TGCGCCAGCAGTGACAGGCCCTTTATCTCCTACGAG.

This clone has ten or more counts. The read ends 3 residues shy of where the CDR3 ends; the end is completed using the germline J gene. J is TRBJ2-7 and V is TRBV20-1; the D gene is possibly TRBD2 (5 bases). Germline V CDR1 and CDR2: DFQATT, SNEGSKA (reference sequence). Deletions cut 6 bases from V and 2 bases from J, with 20 bases between. This CDR3 is built from 15 residues. The CDR3 bases that were read are TGCAGTGCCCTCTTTAGCGCCGAACTTCCCTACGAG. Amino acid sequence: CSALFSAELPYE. The complete CDR3 sequence is CSALFSAELPYEQYF.

This clone has at least ten counts. The read ends 3 residues shy of where the CDR3 ends; the end is completed using the germline J gene. V usage is TRBV7-2 and J usage is TRBJ1-2; tentative D call: TRBD1 (6 bases). The CDR3 is 12 amino acids. The germline V gene has CDR1 SGHTA and CDR2 FQGNSA. Deletions cut 2 bases from V and 7 bases from J, with 8 bases between. The sequenced part of the CDR3 DNA is TGTGCCAGCAGCTTACGCAGGGGTGGC. Protein: CASSLRRGG. The complete CDR3 reads CASSLRRGGYTF.

This clone was counted ten times or more. The read gets to within 3 residues of the CDR3 end, and the germline J gene fills in the rest. The J gene is TRBJ2-5, the V gene TRBV7-3, with D perhaps TRBD2 (5 bases). CDR3 length: 15 residues. Per the germline V gene, CDR1 is SGHTA and CDR2 is FQGTGA. V lost 1 base and J lost 1, with 10 bases in between. CDR3 DNA, as far as it was read: TGTGCCAGCAGCTTAAGTGGCGGACTCCAAGAGACC. Amino acids: CASSLSGGLQET. The complete CDR3 reads CASSLSGGLQETQYF.

The sample holds many counts of this clone. The read stops 3 residues short of the end of the CDR3; the missing end is completed from the germline J gene. The chain joins TRBV6-4 to TRBJ2-1; TRBD2 matches at 12 bases. Germline CDR1 reads MRHNA; CDR2 reads SNTAGT. The CDR3 contains 15 residues. With V trimmed by 6 bases and J by 6 bases, 6 bases remained unmatched. CDR3 protein: CASRWLAGGRNEQFF. The part of the CDR3 DNA that was read is TGTGCCAGCAGGTGGCTAGCGGGAGGGCGCAATGAG.

This clone was counted ten times or more. The sequence runs out 3 residues before the end of the CDR3; the remainder is reconstructed from the germline J gene. This chain connects TRBV5-4 to TRBJ1-1; 7 nucleotides agree with TRBD1. Germline CDR1 and CDR2: SGHNT and YYREEE (reference sequence). V shed 2 bases and J 0 bases; nucleotides not matched to a gene: 7. The CDR3 is 16 residues long. The CDR3 DNA, read in part, is TGTGCCAGCAGCTTTGACAGGGAGCTTCTGAACACTGAA. Its translation: CASSFDRELLNTE. In full, the CDR3 reads CASSFDRELLNTEAFF.

This clone occurred many times. Read coverage stops 3 residues before the CDR3 terminus; the germline J gene supplies the remainder. This rearrangement joins TRBV12-3 or TRBV12-4 to TRBJ2-6; TRBD2 agrees at 7 bases. Trimming took 3 bases from V and 4 from J; bases not matched to a gene: 3. The CDR3 runs to 15 residues. CDR3 protein: CASSLRGSGANVLTF. The CDR3 DNA, read in part, is TGTGCCAGCAGTTTGCGGGGGTCCGGGGCCAACGTC.

This clone was counted at least ten times. Read data end 3 residues before the CDR3 end; the end is taken from the germline J gene. The chain is built from TRBV2 and TRBJ2-2, with D perhaps matching TRBD2 (5 bases). The CDR3 sequence is 17 residues long. Germline V gene lookup returns CDR1 SNHLY and CDR2 FYNNEI. V was cut by 6 bases and J by 4 bases, with 21 bases left in between. Incomplete CDR3 DNA: TGTGCCAGCAGCCGTCAGCTAAGCGGCTCTTCCACCGGGGAG. Its protein is CASSRQLSGSSTGE. The entire CDR3 protein is CASSRQLSGSSTGELFF.

This clone has ten or more counts. The read ends 3 residues shy of where the CDR3 ends; the end is completed using the germline J gene. V and J are TRBV6-2 or TRBV6-3 and TRBJ1-2; TRBD1 matches 7 bases. The CDR3 has 17 residues. Germline-derived CDR1 and CDR2 are MNHEY and SVGEGT. Partial CDR3 DNA: TGTGCCAGCAGTCTGATGATGCAGACAGGGAGGACTATCGGC. Translating gives CASSLMMQTGRTIG. The entire CDR3 reads CASSLMMQTGRTIGYTF.

This clone was counted ten times or more. The CDR3 loop is CASRTDRSANSPLHF. The sequenced CDR3 bases are TGTGCCAGCAGGACGGACAGGAGTGCTAACTCACCC. The chain combines TRBV2 with TRBJ1-6, with 7 bases that match TRBD1. The CDR3 is cut off 3 residues early in the read; its end comes from the germline J gene. The CDR3 length is 15 residues. Per the germline V gene, CDR1 is SNHLY and CDR2 is FYNNEI. V lost 6 bases to trimming and J lost 10 bases; unmatched junction nucleotides: 12.

This clone was seen at least ten times. The CDR3 is cut off 3 residues early in the read; its end comes from the germline J gene. The chain couples TRBV20-1 to TRBJ1-1, with TRBD1 matching 8 bases. From germline, CDR1 is DFQATT and CDR2 SNEGSKA (reference sequence). The CDR3 extends over 17 amino acids. J gave up 4 bases and V 3 bases, and 16 bases lay outside the gene matches. The CDR3 sequence is CSARPSRGLVPSTEAFF. The sequenced part of the CDR3 DNA is TGCAGTGCTAGGCCGTCCAGGGGGCTTGTCCCAAGCACTGAA.

This clone was counted many times. The DNA ends 3 residues before the CDR3 does, and the rest of the CDR3 is filled in from the germline J gene. This rearrangement joins TRBV27 to TRBJ2-3; the match to TRBD2 covers 9 bases. CDR3 length: 14 residues. Trimming removed 5 bases from V and 6 bases from J; junction bases left unmatched: 6. In germline, CDR1 is MNHEY, CDR2 SMNVEV (reference sequence). CDR3 sequence reads: CASSPIAGEDTQYF. The part of the CDR3 DNA that was read is TGTGCCAGCAGTCCAATAGCGGGGGAGGATACG.

This clone was counted ten times or more. The CDR3 is cut off 3 residues early in the read; its end comes from the germline J gene. This sequence joins TRBV7-6 and TRBJ2-2; 7 bases align to TRBD2. Germline values: CDR1 SGHVS, CDR2 FNYEAQ. V trimming: 2 bases; J trimming: 8 bases; junction bases outside the gene matches: 5. The CDR3 spans 14 residues. The CDR3 spells CASSLRAGKGELFF. Incomplete CDR3 DNA: TGTGCCAGCAGCTTACGAGCGGGAAAGGGGGAG. The whole variable domain, filled in from reference TRBV7-6 and TRBJ2-2, reads GAGVSQSPRYKVTKRGQDVALRCDPISGHVSLYWYRQALGQGPEFLTYFNYEAQQDKSGLPNDRFSAERPEGSISTLTIQRTEQRDSAMYRCASSLRAGKGELFFGEGSRLTVL.

This clone was observed many times. The read is 3 residues too short to cover the CDR3 end, so that end is filled in from the germline J gene. This sequence joins TRBV5-4 and TRBJ2-3; weak D call: TRBD2 (6 bases). CDR1 SGHNT and CDR2 YYREEE come from the germline V gene (reference sequence). The V and J ends lost 4 bases and 2 bases respectively, with 14 bases between them. CDR3 size: 15 residues. The covered CDR3 bases are TGTGCCAGCAGCGACACGGCGGGATTCACAGATACG. This sequence encodes CASSDTAGFTDT. The entire CDR3 sequence reads CASSDTAGFTDTQYF.

Many counts were recorded for this clone. The read halts 3 residues ahead of the CDR3 end, with the missing end drawn from the germline J gene. The chain couples TRBV6-1 to TRBJ1-1; possibly TRBD1 for D (5 bases). Germline V gene data show CDR1 as MNHNS and CDR2 as SASEGT. The CDR3 is made up of 12 amino acids. The germline V and J ends were trimmed by 1 base and 7 bases, with 7 bases remaining between them. The sequenced CDR3 bases are TGTGCCAGCAGTGAAGTGGGGCTTGAA. It specifies CASSEVGLE. The whole CDR3 reads CASSEVGLEAFF.